The clone carrying this T cell receptor beta chain was seen only once. The sample comes from a study of CD8 T cells in Susac syndrome. Roughly 0.45 to 1 ug RNA was reverse transcribed with random hexamers. TCRdb fed the immunoSEQ multiplex PCR reads into MiXCR, producing one record per CDR3 protein. The table shows 150,000 to 180,000 distinct CDR3 sequences, with approximately 95% occurring only once. The origin of this receptor is a human donor with Susac syndrome. The sample comprised CD4+ T cells from PBMCs.

Here the CDR3 reads CASSLGFSYEQYF. DNA of the CDR3: TGTGCCAGCAGTTTAGGGTTCTCCTACGAGCAGTACTTC. The chain links TRBV27 to TRBJ2-7; D uncertain. The CDR3 runs 13 residues. V was shortened by 2 bases and J by 0 bases, with 5 bases between the two germline ends. Germline V gene lookup returns CDR1 MNHEY and CDR2 SMNVEV (reference sequence).